This T cell receptor (beta chain) was observed in a study of PD-1 blockade in classical Hodgkin lymphoma (dated by TCRdb to 2018 to 2020). Notes on the research overall: Nivolumab dosing was 3 mg/kg intravenously every 2 weeks, continuing until either disease progression or unacceptable toxicity. The study used CyTOF and TCR beta sequencing to define a peripheral blood immune signature of response to PD-1 blockade in classical Hodgkin lymphoma. Beyond this particular receptor, the publication reports: Newly diagnosed patients were reported to have lower baseline TCR diversity than healthy donors, and relapsed/refractory patients were reported to have lower baseline TCR diversity still. Lower diversity was observed in patients in whom nivolumab was started less than 1 year after ASCT, and these patients were excluded from later analyses so that confounding by immune reconstitution would be avoided. By C4D1, a significant rise was seen in CD4+ TCR diversity but not in CD8+ TCR diversity (p=0.0027 vs p=0.16), and the rise was most apparent among complete responders (p=0.02). The study covered only a single clinical trial cohort, and the causes of the repertoire differences, possibly disease activity or prior therapy, were still not defined. Trial patients achieving complete response had baseline diversity similar to newly diagnosed patients, whereas partial responders and progressors had significantly lower diversity.

The intended sense of this specimen's time point label: cycle 4 day 1 (C4D1), after six to seven weeks of nivolumab. Every trial patient had relapsed after autologous stem cell transplantation, and cohorts A, B and C differed in prior brentuximab vedotin exposure. The trial cohort was composed of roughly 60 patients with relapsed/refractory classical Hodgkin lymphoma, for whom complete response, partial response or progressive disease was recorded as best overall response. In the multi-cohort phase II CheckMate 205 trial, trial patients received single-agent nivolumab. An independent review committee assessed best overall response by applying the 2007 International Working Group response criteria. PBMCs from the trial were collected at three points: immediately before nivolumab initiation (C1D1), and during therapy at cycle 2 day 1 and cycle 4 day 1. After peripheral blood was drawn into 8 mL Vacutainer Cell Preparation Tubes, PBMCs were isolated by centrifugation and then cryopreserved.

Regarding this clone: It lacks a known antigen. No much larger clone exists at a distance of one base, and base qualities are not known.

The CDR3 runs 14 amino acids, cysteine and phenylalanine included. The sequence is cut down to CDR3 DNA, 42 bases in frame from base 1. Genomic DNA was isolated using the Qiagen DNeasy kit from unsorted PBMCs as well as from negatively selected CD4+ and CD8+ fractions. Amplification of TCR beta CDR3 regions was done by immunoSEQ multiplex PCR with primers that anneal to V and J segments. A synthetic immune receptor repertoire was used to minimize amplification bias, and any residual bias was removed computationally once sequencing was done. The study's own analysis went as follows. Repertoire diversity was quantified as the Shannon entropy index using custom Python scripts. Unsorted, CD4+ and CD8+ repertoires were examined separately, except in combined analyses, for which CD4+ and CD8+ sequences were merged in silico. Clonal expansion was defined as at least a 2-fold frequency increase after treatment relative to C1D1, with a pseudocount of 0.5 for undetected baseline clones. Singleton clones were defined as clones with 0 or 1 copy at C1D1, and non-singleton clones were defined as clones with 2 or more copies. By matching protein sequences in sorted samples from the same patient, clones expanded in unsorted samples were annotated as CD4+, CD8+ or unknown. Wilcoxon tests on paired samples were used to test changes in diversity from C1D1 to C4D1. TCRdb holds this immuneACCESS table with in-frame rearrangements only. Some clones are missing; in checked studies, unresolved V genes explain under half, and the rest has no known cause. Clonal size and the V and J genes are those of that table, whereas D and trimming came from the DNA. Within this sample are 21,000 or so clones, with approximately 87% of them counted one time only. The top ten clonotypes cover approximately 20% of the sample.

Sequences were derived from peripheral blood mononuclear cells (PBMCs), sampled before the fourth cycle of nivolumab. The receptor chain draws on TRBV22-1 and TRBJ2-7; the tabulated D call, TRBD2, remains unverified against the DNA. TRBV22-1 counts as a pseudogene. This TCR was sampled from a human donor with classical Hodgkin lymphoma. CDR3 sequence: CPGSARSVSYEQYF. The DNA sequence is as follows: TGTCCTGGGAGCGCACGTTCCGTTTCCTACGAGCAGTACTTC.